One TCR beta chain is described in this entry. Its specificity is not known. With 5 bases removed from V and 0 bases from J, the gap between germline ends came to 11 bases. Germline loops: CDR1 LNHDA, CDR2 SQIVND (reference sequence). The CDR3 consists of 15 residues. The sample belongs to a study of T cell repertoires in cytomegalovirus infection. One entry per CDR3 protein results from TCRdb running MiXCR on the reads. Of 750,000 to 950,000 distinct CDR3 sequences in the sample, about 27% are singletons; the top ten hold roughly 13%. Sequences were derived from cultured CD8+ T cells from PBMCs, sampled from culture after CMV antigen stimulation. The receptor comes from a human donor in good health (CMV status not recorded). Some clones in this sample may be carry-over from other donors' samples. The gene calls are TRBV19 and TRBJ1-5; D unclear. The CDR3 region is CASSHKPISNQPQHF. In nucleotides, the CDR3 is TGTGCCAGTAGTCACAAACCGATTAGCAATCAGCCCCAGCATTTT.